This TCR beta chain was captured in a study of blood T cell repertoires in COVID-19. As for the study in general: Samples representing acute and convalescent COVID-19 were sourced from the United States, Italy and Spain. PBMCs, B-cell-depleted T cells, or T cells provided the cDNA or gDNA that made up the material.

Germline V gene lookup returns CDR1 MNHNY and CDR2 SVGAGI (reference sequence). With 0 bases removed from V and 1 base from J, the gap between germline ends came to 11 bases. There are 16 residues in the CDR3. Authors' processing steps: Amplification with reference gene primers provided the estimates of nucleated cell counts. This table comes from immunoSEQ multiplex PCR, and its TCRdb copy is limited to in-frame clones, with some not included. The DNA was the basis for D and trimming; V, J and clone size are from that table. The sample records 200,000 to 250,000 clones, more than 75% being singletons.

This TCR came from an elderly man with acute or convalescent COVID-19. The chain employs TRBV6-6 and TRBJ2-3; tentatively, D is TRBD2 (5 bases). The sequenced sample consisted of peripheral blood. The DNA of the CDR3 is TGTGCCAGCAGTTACTCCGGCGGGTGGGGCACAGATACGCAGTATTTT. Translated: CASSYSGGWGTDTQYF.